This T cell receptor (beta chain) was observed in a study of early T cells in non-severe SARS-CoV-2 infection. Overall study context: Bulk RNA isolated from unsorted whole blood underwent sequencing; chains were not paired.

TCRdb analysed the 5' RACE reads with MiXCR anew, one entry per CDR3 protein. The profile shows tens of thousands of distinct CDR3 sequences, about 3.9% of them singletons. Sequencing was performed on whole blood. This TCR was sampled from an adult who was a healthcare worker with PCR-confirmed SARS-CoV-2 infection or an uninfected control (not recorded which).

CDR3 sequence: CASSRAGVTNEKLFF. CDR3 DNA sequence: TGTGCCAGCAGTCGGGCAGGGGTAACTAATGAAAAACTGTTTTTT. The chain links TRBV5-4 to TRBJ1-4, with D possibly TRBD1 on 6 matching bases. The CDR3 sequence is 15 residues long. Trimming pared 5 bases from V and 1 base from J, leaving 12 bases between. Germline V gene sequence: CDR1 SGHNT, CDR2 YYREEE (reference sequence). The full variable domain, rest sourced from reference TRBV5-4 and TRBJ1-4, is ETGVTQSPTHLIKTRGQQVTLRCSSQSGHNTVSWYQQALGQGPQFIFQYYREEENGRGNFPPRFSGLQFPNYSSELNVNALELDDSALYLCASSRAGVTNEKLFFGSGTQLSVL.